This T cell receptor (beta chain) was found in a study of beta chain features in type 1 diabetes. Regarding the study as a whole: It was among patients, rather than healthy donors, that naive, central memory and Treg TCRB repertoires appeared more similar.

What was sequenced were expressed TCRB transcripts, since all of the isolated RNA had been reverse transcribed. The assay was immunoSEQ multiplex PCR, and TCRdb's table has in-frame clones only and misses some. In the table there are around 500,000 clones, about 10% of which are singletons. V lost 3 bases and J 2 bases, leaving 12 bases between the germline ends. CDR3 size: 15 residues. CDR1 and CDR2 from the germline V gene are SGHTA and FQGTGA. Points on this clone: Its target is unknown.

This TCR came from a woman under 30 in good health. The chain has TRBV7-3 and TRBJ2-3, with D hard to call. Sample: naive CD4+ T cells from blood. CDR3 residues: CASSLTRESTDTQYF. CDR3 sequence (DNA): TGTGCCAGCAGCTTGACTCGAGAATCCACAGATACGCAGTATTTT.